The TCR beta chain described here comes from a study of beta chain features in type 1 diabetes. All of the isolated RNA was reverse transcribed, so expressed TCRB transcripts were sequenced. Data came from immunoSEQ multiplex PCR; TCRdb stores just in-frame clones and leaves some out. The sample contains 200,000 to 250,000 clones, around 9.6% of which appear only once. The CDR3 is 17 amino acids. Trimming took 4 bases from V and 6 from J, leaving 23 bases between them. From germline, CDR1 is SGHNT and CDR2 YYREEE (reference sequence). The chain uses TRBV5-4 and TRBJ2-1, with D maybe TRBD2 (6 bases). The source of this sequence is a woman aged 18-29 years in good health. Material: naive CD4+ T cells from blood. CDR3 DNA sequence: TGTGCCAGCAGCCGGGAAGACATGGGACTCCGAGGCAATGAGCAGTTCTTC. It yields the protein CASSREDMGLRGNEQFF.